This TCR beta chain stems from a study of blood T cell repertoires in COVID-19. The ends lost 5 bases at V and 10 bases at J; junction bases unmatched: 23. Germline loops: CDR1 SGHTA, CDR2 FQGNSA. This CDR3 contains 19 residues. Those who participated ranged in age from 18 to 89 years and resided in about two dozen US areas. Sequencing was performed with immunoSEQ multiplex PCR; in TCRdb, only in-frame clones are kept and a portion is missing. The data hold roughly 310,000 clones, with roughly nine tenths observed a single time. The sample was PBMCs or T cells enriched from blood (not recorded which). The clonotype originates from a man aged 60 to 69 who had recovered from COVID-19. The chain has TRBV7-2 and TRBJ1-4, with 9 bases fitting TRBD1. CDR3 sequence: CASSEVPGQGLIAGGKLFF. The CDR3 DNA is TGTGCCAGCAGCGAAGTTCCGGGACAGGGATTAATAGCGGGTGGAAAACTGTTTTTT.